The clone carrying this TCR beta chain was seen more than once but under ten times. This entry belongs to a study of human T cells and chemical hapten exposure. Using its own MiXCR run on the RACE reads, TCRdb lists one record per CDR3 protein. The table lists 300,000 to 400,000 distinct CDR3 sequences, roughly 4.6% of them singletons. Germline loops: CDR1 SGHAT, CDR2 FQDESV (reference sequence). The ends were cut back, 5 bases at V and 4 bases at J, with 9 bases in the middle. The CDR3 spans 12 residues. Time point defined: pre-sensitization, week 0. Treatment described: therapeutic diphenylcyclopropenone sensitization with weekly scalp DPC. Extraction of total RNA was performed on unfractionated whole blood.

The material was whole blood, obtained in connection with sensitization to the hapten diphenylcyclopropenone (DPC). This clonotype was sampled from a woman between 45 and 60 years old with alopecia areata. Some clones in this sample may be carry-over from other donors' samples. This rearrangement joins TRBV11-1 to TRBJ2-7, with D maybe TRBD2 (5 bases). As DNA, the CDR3 is TGTGCCAGCAGCCCGAGCGGATACGAGCAGTACTTC. Protein sequence: CASSPSGYEQYF.